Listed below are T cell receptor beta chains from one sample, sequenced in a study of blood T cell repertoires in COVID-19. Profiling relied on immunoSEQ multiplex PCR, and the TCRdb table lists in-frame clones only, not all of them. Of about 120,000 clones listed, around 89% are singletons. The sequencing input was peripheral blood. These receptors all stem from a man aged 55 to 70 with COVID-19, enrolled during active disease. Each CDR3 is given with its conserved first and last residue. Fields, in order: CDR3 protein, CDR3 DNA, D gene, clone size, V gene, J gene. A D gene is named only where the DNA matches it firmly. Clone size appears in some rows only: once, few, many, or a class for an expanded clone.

CDR3 protein: CASTRQGALNEQYF
CDR3 DNA: TGTGCCAGCACGAGACAGGGGGCGCTTAACGAGCAGTACTTC
D gene: TRBD1
clone size: .
V gene: TRBV18
J gene: TRBJ2-7

CDR3 protein: CASSEASGFSNQPQHF
CDR3 DNA: TGTGCCAGCAGTGAGGCATCTGGCTTTAGCAATCAGCCCCAGCATTTT
D gene: .
clone size: .
V gene: TRBV6-1
J gene: TRBJ1-5

CDR3 protein: CASSYSANILNTEAFF
CDR3 DNA: TGTGCCAGCAGTTACTCAGCGAACATCTTGAACACTGAAGCTTTCTTT
D gene: .
clone size: .
V gene: TRBV6-5
J gene: TRBJ1-1

CDR3 protein: CASLGKGASDTQYF
CDR3 DNA: TGTGCCAGCCTCGGGAAGGGGGCGTCAGATACGCAGTATTTT
D gene: TRBD1
clone size: .
V gene: TRBV5-6
J gene: TRBJ2-3

CDR3 protein: CASTAATFNYGYTF
CDR3 DNA: TGTGCCAGCACTGCGGCAACTTTTAACTATGGCTACACCTTC
D gene: .
clone size: few
V gene: TRBV28
J gene: TRBJ1-2

CDR3 protein: CASSFGRGYEQYF
CDR3 DNA: TGTGCCAGCAGCTTTGGCAGGGGGTACGAGCAGTACTTC
D gene: TRBD1
clone size: .
V gene: TRBV5-4
J gene: TRBJ2-7

CDR3 protein: CASAGQGSSGANVLTF
CDR3 DNA: TGTGCCAGCGCAGGACAGGGGAGCTCTGGGGCCAACGTCCTGACTTTC
D gene: TRBD1
clone size: .
V gene: TRBV13
J gene: TRBJ2-6

CDR3 protein: CASSGPTGGARGYTF
CDR3 DNA: TGTGCCAGTAGTGGGCCCACAGGGGGCGCGAGGGGCTACACCTTC
D gene: TRBD1
clone size: once
V gene: TRBV19
J gene: TRBJ1-2

CDR3 protein: CASSAGTGDNYGYTF
CDR3 DNA: TGTGCCAGCAGCGCCGGGACAGGGGATAACTATGGCTACACCTTC
D gene: TRBD1
clone size: .
V gene: TRBV5-4
J gene: TRBJ1-2

CDR3 protein: CASSATGPPRTLF
CDR3 DNA: TGTGCCAGCAGCGCGACAGGGCCCCCGCGCACCCTCTTC
D gene: TRBD1
clone size: .
V gene: TRBV6-5
J gene: TRBJ1-2

CDR3 protein: CASRRPGRGQGGGYTF
CDR3 DNA: TGTGCCAGCCGCCGACCGGGCAGGGGGCAAGGGGGTGGCTACACCTTC
D gene: TRBD1
clone size: .
V gene: TRBV28
J gene: TRBJ1-2

CDR3 protein: CVSSDSTGPHGVAFF
CDR3 DNA: TGTGTCAGCAGTGACTCGACAGGCCCCCATGGGGTAGCTTTCTTT
D gene: .
clone size: once
V gene: TRBV6-4
J gene: TRBJ1-1

CDR3 protein: CASSLMGTGQTDTQYF
CDR3 DNA: TGCGCCAGCAGCTTGATGGGGACAGGGCAGACAGATACGCAGTATTTT
D gene: TRBD1
clone size: .
V gene: TRBV5-1
J gene: TRBJ2-3

CDR3 protein: CASSERLASGELFF
CDR3 DNA: TGTGCCAGCAGTGAAAGACTAGCAAGCGGGGAGCTGTTTTTT
D gene: TRBD2
clone size: .
V gene: TRBV2
J gene: TRBJ2-2

CDR3 protein: CSVRGSSNQPQHF
CDR3 DNA: TGCAGCGTTCGCGGGTCTTCGAATCAGCCCCAGCATTTT
D gene: .
clone size: .
V gene: TRBV29-1
J gene: TRBJ1-5

CDR3 protein: CSVESGQAGGNTIYF
CDR3 DNA: TGCAGCGTTGAATCAGGACAGGCTGGTGGAAACACCATATATTTT
D gene: TRBD1
clone size: .
V gene: TRBV29-1
J gene: TRBJ1-3

CDR3 protein: CASRTGGVNTEAFF
CDR3 DNA: TGTGCCAGTAGGACAGGGGGAGTGAACACTGAAGCTTTCTTT
D gene: TRBD1
clone size: .
V gene: TRBV19
J gene: TRBJ1-1

CDR3 protein: CASSVGGQGNEKLFF
CDR3 DNA: TGTGCCAGCAGCGTAGGGGGACAGGGTAATGAAAAACTGTTTTTT
D gene: TRBD1
clone size: .
V gene: TRBV9
J gene: TRBJ1-4

CDR3 protein: CASSPRGQGRYEQYF
CDR3 DNA: TGTGCCAGCAGTCCGAGGGGACAGGGTAGGTACGAGCAGTACTTC
D gene: TRBD1
clone size: .
V gene: TRBV28
J gene: TRBJ2-7

CDR3 protein: CASSQPNSNYGYTF
CDR3 DNA: TGTGCCAGCAGCCAACCGAACAGCAACTATGGCTACACCTTC
D gene: .
clone size: .
V gene: TRBV3-1/TRBV3-2
J gene: TRBJ1-2

CDR3 protein: CASSYARGTAGSPLHF
CDR3 DNA: TGTGCCAGCAGTTACGCGCGCGGGACCGCAGGTTCACCCCTCCACTTT
D gene: .
clone size: .
V gene: TRBV6-5
J gene: TRBJ1-6

CDR3 protein: CASSQDRGTSYGYTF
CDR3 DNA: TGTGCCAGCAGCCAAGATCGCGGGACGAGTTATGGCTACACCTTC
D gene: .
clone size: few
V gene: TRBV3-1/TRBV3-2
J gene: TRBJ1-2

CDR3 protein: CASSPITATTEAFF
CDR3 DNA: TGTGCCAGCAGCCCAATTACCGCCACAACTGAAGCTTTCTTT
D gene: .
clone size: .
V gene: TRBV7-2
J gene: TRBJ1-1

CDR3 protein: CATRQKTNEKLFF
CDR3 DNA: TGCGCCACCCGACAGAAAACAAATGAAAAACTGTTTTTT
D gene: .
clone size: .
V gene: TRBV10-1
J gene: TRBJ1-4

CDR3 protein: CASSFGGQAQGELFF
CDR3 DNA: TGCGCCAGCAGCTTCGGCGGACAGGCCCAAGGGGAGCTGTTTTTT
D gene: TRBD1
clone size: .
V gene: TRBV5-1
J gene: TRBJ2-2

CDR3 protein: CASSARDREGEKLFF
CDR3 DNA: TGTGCCAGCAGCGCACGGGACAGGGAGGGTGAAAAACTGTTTTTT
D gene: TRBD1
clone size: .
V gene: TRBV7-6
J gene: TRBJ1-4

CDR3 protein: CATSGRVQDNEQFF
CDR3 DNA: TGTGCCACCAGCGGCAGGGTCCAGGACAATGAGCAGTTCTTC
D gene: .
clone size: .
V gene: TRBV15
J gene: TRBJ2-1

CDR3 protein: CASSPDSYTEAFF
CDR3 DNA: TGTGCCAGCAGCCCGGACAGTTACACTGAAGCTTTCTTT
D gene: .
clone size: .
V gene: TRBV6-6
J gene: TRBJ1-1

CDR3 protein: CASSLVASEAFF
CDR3 DNA: TGTGCCAGCAGCTTAGTGGCCTCCGAAGCTTTCTTT
D gene: .
clone size: .
V gene: TRBV7-2
J gene: TRBJ1-1

CDR3 protein: CASSETTSGPTTGELFF
CDR3 DNA: TGTGCCAGCAGCGAAACGACTAGCGGCCCAACCACCGGGGAGCTGTTTTTT
D gene: TRBD2
clone size: .
V gene: TRBV7-3
J gene: TRBJ2-2

CDR3 protein: CSVEELGQFSGGYTF
CDR3 DNA: TGCAGCGTTGAAGAACTCGGACAGTTTAGTGGTGGCTACACCTTC
D gene: .
clone size: .
V gene: TRBV29-1
J gene: TRBJ1-2

CDR3 protein: CASSAGTGFITEAFF
CDR3 DNA: TGTGCCAGCAGCGCCGGGACAGGGTTTATCACTGAAGCTTTCTTT
D gene: TRBD1
clone size: .
V gene: TRBV11-1
J gene: TRBJ1-1

CDR3 protein: CASSLRGLSSYEQYF
CDR3 DNA: TGTGCCAGCAGCCTGCGGGGGCTGAGCTCCTACGAGCAGTACTTC
D gene: .
clone size: .
V gene: TRBV5-8
J gene: TRBJ2-7

CDR3 protein: CASSLAPGSSGGDQETQYF
CDR3 DNA: TGTGCCAGCAGCTTAGCCCCGGGATCTAGCGGGGGAGATCAAGAGACCCAGTACTTC
D gene: TRBD2
clone size: .
V gene: TRBV7-6
J gene: TRBJ2-5

CDR3 protein: CASAGGGYGYTF
CDR3 DNA: TGTGCCAGCGCGGGGGGCGGATATGGCTACACCTTC
D gene: .
clone size: few
V gene: TRBV27
J gene: TRBJ1-2

CDR3 protein: CASSHSGSPGDSPLHF
CDR3 DNA: TGTGCCAGCAGCCACTCAGGGTCGCCAGGGGATTCACCCCTCCACTTT
D gene: .
clone size: .
V gene: TRBV5-4
J gene: TRBJ1-6

CDR3 protein: CASSTSLRGPNEKLFF
CDR3 DNA: TGTGCCAGCAGTACCTCTCTCAGGGGACCTAATGAAAAACTGTTTTTT
D gene: .
clone size: .
V gene: TRBV6-6
J gene: TRBJ1-4

CDR3 protein: CASSFGGAYEQYF
CDR3 DNA: TGCGCCAGCAGCTTCGGGGGGGCCTACGAGCAGTACTTC
D gene: TRBD2
clone size: .
V gene: TRBV5-1
J gene: TRBJ2-7

CDR3 protein: CASSFLTSNEQFF
CDR3 DNA: TGTGCCAGCAGCTTTCTCACAAGCAATGAGCAGTTCTTC
D gene: .
clone size: .
V gene: TRBV7-9
J gene: TRBJ2-1

CDR3 protein: CASSPGSVNTEAFF
CDR3 DNA: TGTGCCAGCAGCCCAGGGTCCGTGAACACTGAAGCTTTCTTT
D gene: .
clone size: .
V gene: TRBV9
J gene: TRBJ1-1

CDR3 protein: CASSKEVRKTQYF
CDR3 DNA: TGTGCCAGCAGCAAAGAGGTGAGGAAGACCCAGTACTTC
D gene: .
clone size: .
V gene: TRBV21-1
J gene: TRBJ2-5

CDR3 protein: CASSILGGSGNTIYF
CDR3 DNA: TGTGCCAGTAGTATCCTAGGAGGGAGCGGAAACACCATATATTTT
D gene: .
clone size: .
V gene: TRBV19
J gene: TRBJ1-3

CDR3 protein: CAWSGNDQGALRSPLHF
CDR3 DNA: TGTGCCTGGAGTGGAAACGATCAGGGGGCGCTAAGATCACCCCTCCACTTT
D gene: TRBD1
clone size: .
V gene: TRBV30
J gene: TRBJ1-6

CDR3 protein: CASSFAANYGYTF
CDR3 DNA: TGCGCCAGCAGTTTTGCAGCGAACTATGGCTACACCTTC
D gene: .
clone size: .
V gene: TRBV27
J gene: TRBJ1-2

CDR3 protein: CASRTPGQELGGGTGELFF
CDR3 DNA: TGCGCCAGCCGAACTCCGGGACAGGAGTTAGGTGGTGGCACCGGGGAGCTGTTTTTT
D gene: TRBD1
clone size: .
V gene: TRBV5-1
J gene: TRBJ2-2